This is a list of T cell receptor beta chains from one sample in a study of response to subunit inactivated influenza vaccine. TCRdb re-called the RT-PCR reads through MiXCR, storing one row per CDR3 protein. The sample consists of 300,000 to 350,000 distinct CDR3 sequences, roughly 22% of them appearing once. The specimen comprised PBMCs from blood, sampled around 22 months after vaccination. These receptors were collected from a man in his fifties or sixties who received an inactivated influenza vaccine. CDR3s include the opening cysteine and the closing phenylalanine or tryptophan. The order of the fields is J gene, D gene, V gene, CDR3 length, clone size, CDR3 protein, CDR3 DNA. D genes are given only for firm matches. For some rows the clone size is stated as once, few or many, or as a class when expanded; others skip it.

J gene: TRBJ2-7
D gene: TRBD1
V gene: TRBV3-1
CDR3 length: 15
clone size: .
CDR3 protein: CASSPGTGGSYEQYF
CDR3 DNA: TGTGCCAGCAGCCCCGGGACAGGGGGCTCCTACGAGCAGTACTTC

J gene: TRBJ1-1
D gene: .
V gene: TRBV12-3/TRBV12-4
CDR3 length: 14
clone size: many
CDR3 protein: CASSHAIGNTEAFF
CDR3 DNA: TGTGCCAGCAGTCACGCAATAGGGAACACTGAAGCTTTCTTT

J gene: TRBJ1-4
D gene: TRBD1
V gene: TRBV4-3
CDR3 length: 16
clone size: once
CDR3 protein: CASSPRDRGHYEKLFF
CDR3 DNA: TGCGCCAGCAGCCCTCGGGACAGGGGGCATTACGAAAAACTGTTTTTT

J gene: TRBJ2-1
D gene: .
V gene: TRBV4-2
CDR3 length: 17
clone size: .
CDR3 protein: CASSQEGFQTEFNEQFF
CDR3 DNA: TGTGCCAGCAGCCAAGAAGGATTCCAGACAGAGTTCAATGAGCAGTTCTTC

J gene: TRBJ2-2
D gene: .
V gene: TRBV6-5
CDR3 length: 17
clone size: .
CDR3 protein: CASSYSEAGTNTGELFF
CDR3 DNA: TGTGCCAGCAGTTACTCGGAGGCGGGGACGAACACCGGGGAGCTGTTTTTT

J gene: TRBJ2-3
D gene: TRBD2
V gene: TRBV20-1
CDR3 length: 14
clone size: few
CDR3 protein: CSQVVAGVTDTQYF
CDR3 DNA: TGCAGTCAAGTGGTAGCGGGGGTCACAGATACGCAGTATTTT

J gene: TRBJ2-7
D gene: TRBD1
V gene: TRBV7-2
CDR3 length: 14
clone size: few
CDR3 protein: CASSSTGGLYEQYF
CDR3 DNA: TGTGCCAGCAGCTCGACAGGGGGCCTCTACGAGCAGTACTTC

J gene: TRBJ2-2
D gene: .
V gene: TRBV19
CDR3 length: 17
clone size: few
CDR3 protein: CASSYHMGGLNTGELFF
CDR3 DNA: TGTGCCAGTAGTTACCACATGGGAGGTTTGAACACCGGGGAGCTGTTTTTT

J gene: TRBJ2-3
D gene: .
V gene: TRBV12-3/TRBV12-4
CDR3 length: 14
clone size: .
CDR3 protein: CASSQDSPTDTQYF
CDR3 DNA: TGTGCCAGCAGTCAGGACAGCCCCACAGATACGCAGTATTTT

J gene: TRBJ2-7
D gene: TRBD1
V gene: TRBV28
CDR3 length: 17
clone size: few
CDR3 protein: CASSFLIPGQGEDEQYF
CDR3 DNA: TGTGCCAGCAGTTTTCTTATTCCGGGACAGGGGGAGGACGAGCAGTACTTC

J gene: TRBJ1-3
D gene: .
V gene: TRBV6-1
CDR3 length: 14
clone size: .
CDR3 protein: CASSEAAYGNTIYF
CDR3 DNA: TGTGCCAGCAGTGAAGCGGCTTATGGAAACACCATATATTTT

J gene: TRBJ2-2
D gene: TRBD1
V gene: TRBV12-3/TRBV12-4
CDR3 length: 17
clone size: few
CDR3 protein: CASSTIRTGQGTGELFF
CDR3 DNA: TGTGCCAGCAGTACAATTCGGACAGGTCAAGGCACCGGGGAGCTGTTTTTT

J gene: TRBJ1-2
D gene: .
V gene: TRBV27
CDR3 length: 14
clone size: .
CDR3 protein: CASSLSLTSNGYTF
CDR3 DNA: TGTGCCAGCAGTTTAAGCCTAACATCCAATGGCTACACCTTC

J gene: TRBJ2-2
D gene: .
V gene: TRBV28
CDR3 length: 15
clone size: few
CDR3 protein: CASSFLVANTGELFF
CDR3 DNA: TGTGCCAGCAGTTTTTTGGTGGCGAACACCGGGGAGCTGTTTTTT

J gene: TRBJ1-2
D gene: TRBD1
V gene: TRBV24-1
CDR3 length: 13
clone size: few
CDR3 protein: CATSLTGRYGYTF
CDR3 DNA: TGTGCCACCAGCTTGACAGGGCGCTATGGCTACACCTTC

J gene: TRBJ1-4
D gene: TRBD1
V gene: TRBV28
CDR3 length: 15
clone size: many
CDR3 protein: CASSPGTATNEKLFF
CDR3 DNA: TGTGCCAGCAGTCCCGGGACAGCAACTAATGAAAAACTGTTTTTT

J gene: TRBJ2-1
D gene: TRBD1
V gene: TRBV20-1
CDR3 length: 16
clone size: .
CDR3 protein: CSANAKDRDSYNEQFF
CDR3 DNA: TGCAGTGCAAACGCAAAGGACAGGGACTCCTACAATGAGCAGTTCTTC

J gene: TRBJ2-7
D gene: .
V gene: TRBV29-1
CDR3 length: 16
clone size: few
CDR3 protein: CSGIGVSGTSSYEQYF
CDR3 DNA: TGCAGCGGGATCGGTGTCAGCGGGACATCCTCCTACGAGCAGTACTTC

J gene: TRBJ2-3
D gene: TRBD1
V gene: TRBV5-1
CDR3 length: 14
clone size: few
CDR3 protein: CASSPGTVSDTQYF
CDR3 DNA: TGCGCCAGCAGCCCCGGGACAGTTTCAGATACGCAGTATTTT

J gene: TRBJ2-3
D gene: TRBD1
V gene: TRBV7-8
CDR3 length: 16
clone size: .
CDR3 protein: CASSSRTGGTTDTQYF
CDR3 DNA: TGTGCCAGCAGCTCGAGGACAGGGGGCACCACAGATACGCAGTATTTT

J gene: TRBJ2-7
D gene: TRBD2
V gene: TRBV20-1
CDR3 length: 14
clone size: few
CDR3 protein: CSASSGGSSYEQYF
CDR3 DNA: TGCAGTGCTAGTAGCGGGGGCAGCTCCTACGAGCAGTACTTC

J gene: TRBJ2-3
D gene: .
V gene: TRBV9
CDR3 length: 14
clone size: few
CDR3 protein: CASTRTASTDTQYF
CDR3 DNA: TGTGCCAGCACCCGGACAGCGAGCACAGATACGCAGTATTTT